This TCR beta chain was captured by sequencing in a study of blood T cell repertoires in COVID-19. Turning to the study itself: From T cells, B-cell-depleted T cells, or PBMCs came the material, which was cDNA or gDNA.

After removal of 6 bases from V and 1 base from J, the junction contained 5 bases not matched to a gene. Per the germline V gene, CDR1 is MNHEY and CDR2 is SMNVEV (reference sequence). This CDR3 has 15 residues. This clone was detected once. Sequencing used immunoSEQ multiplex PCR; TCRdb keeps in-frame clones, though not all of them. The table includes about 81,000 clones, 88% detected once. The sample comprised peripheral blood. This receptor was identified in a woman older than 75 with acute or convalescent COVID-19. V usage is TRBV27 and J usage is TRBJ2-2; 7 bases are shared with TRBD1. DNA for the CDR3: TGTGCCAGCAGCAACGACAGGGTGAACACCGGGGAGCTGTTTTTT. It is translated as CASSNDRVNTGELFF.